This T cell receptor beta chain was observed in a study of blood T cell repertoires in COVID-19. Study summary: From T cells, B-cell-depleted T cells, or PBMCs came the material, which was cDNA or gDNA.

Source study methods: By means of reference gene primer amplification, nucleated cell counts were estimated. The data were produced by immunoSEQ multiplex PCR, yet TCRdb's version contains in-frame clones alone and is incomplete. The D gene and trimming were derived from the DNA, and the V and J assignments and clone size from that table. The sample shows some 180,000 clones, approximately 80% of them seen only once. V lost 0 bases and J lost 7, with 6 bases in between. The CDR3 is 13 residues long. Germline values: CDR1 LNHDA, CDR2 SQIVND (reference sequence). Seattle-derived patients entered the study during active infection and were followed longitudinally.

The TCR was taken from a woman in her forties with COVID-19, enrolled during active disease. Sequencing was performed on peripheral blood. This chain connects TRBV19 to TRBJ2-2; TRBD2 might be the D (6 bases). DNA of the CDR3: TGTGCCAGTAGTATAGAGCGGGGCGGGGAGCTGTTTTTT. Its protein is CASSIERGGELFF.